This T cell receptor beta chain was obtained from a study of T-cell reconstitution after alpha-beta-depleted transplantation in children. During its preparation, the TCRbeta library received unique molecular identifiers. From the PCR reads, TCRdb called clonotypes with MiXCR, one entry per CDR3 protein. The table includes about 610,000 distinct CDR3 sequences, roughly a tenth detected once. The CDR3 length is 14 residues. In germline, CDR1 is LNHNV, CDR2 YYDKDF (reference sequence). Trimming stripped 3 bases from V and 6 bases from J, with 11 bases between. The starting material was PBMCs from the stem cell graft donor, obtained from the stem cell graft. The rearrangement joins TRBV15 to TRBJ2-2; either TRBD1 or TRBD2 may fit D (5 bases each). The origin of this receptor is a human donor who donated a stem cell graft to a child with acute myeloid leukemia. CDR3 DNA sequence: TGTGCCACCAGCAGCTACCAGGGACCCGGGGAGCTGTTTTTT. Its translation is CATSSYQGPGELFF. Full variable domain (remainder filled in from reference TRBV15 and TRBJ2-2): DAMVIQNPRYQVTQFGKPVTLSCSQTLNHNVMYWYQQKSSQAPKLLFHYYDKDFNNEADTPDNFQSRRPNTSFCFLDIRSPGLGDTAMYLCATSSYQGPGELFFGEGSRLTVL.